This is a list of T cell receptor beta chains from one sample in a study of Graves' ophthalmopathy and Graves' hyperthyroidism. From the multiplex PCR reads, TCRdb called clonotypes with MiXCR, one entry per CDR3 protein. This table has a few hundred thousand distinct CDR3 sequences, about 16% appearing once. The specimen was peripheral blood. These receptors were collected from a woman in her late teens or twenties with Graves' ophthalmopathy. The CDR3 runs from the conserved cysteine through the conserved F or W. A D gene is named only where the DNA matches it firmly. For some rows the clone size is stated as once, few or many, or as a class when expanded; others skip it.

D gene,J gene,V gene,clone size,CDR3 protein,CDR3 DNA
TRBD1,TRBJ1-1,TRBV6-1,many,CASSVKGANTEAFF,TGTGCCAGCAGTGTTAAGGGGGCGAACACTGAAGCTTTCTTT
NA,TRBJ1-1,TRBV19,many,CASSTVNTEAFF,TGTGCCAGTAGTACAGTGAACACTGAAGCTTTCTTT
NA,TRBJ1-1,TRBV7-9,many,CASIKTGEAFF,TGTGCCAGCATCAAAACAGGCGAAGCTTTCTTT
NA,TRBJ2-4,TRBV20-1,many,CSARDWIAKNIQYF,TGCAGTGCTAGAGATTGGATAGCCAAAAACATTCAGTACTTC
NA,TRBJ2-7,TRBV3-1,many,CASSQVSVTGRHYEQYF,TGTGCCAGCAGCCAAGTTAGTGTGACGGGACGGCATTACGAGCAGTACTTC
NA,TRBJ2-7,TRBV18,many,CASSPVQTSSYEQYF,TGTGCCAGCTCACCAGTACAGACCTCTTCCTACGAGCAGTACTTC
TRBD2,TRBJ2-6,TRBV6-4,many,CASSDRTSASPGANVLTF,TGTGCCAGCAGTGATCGGACTAGCGCTTCCCCTGGGGCCAACGTCCTGACTTTC
NA,TRBJ2-5,TRBV7-2,many,CASSSSNPPYF,TGTGCCAGCAGCTCGTCGAACCCTCCGTACTTC
NA,TRBJ2-2,TRBV18,many,CASSPALGDGELFF,TGTGCCAGCTCACCAGCCCTTGGCGACGGGGAGCTGTTTTTT
NA,TRBJ1-1,TRBV2,many,CASSEQPNTEAFF,TGTGCCAGCAGTGAACAGCCGAACACTGAAGCTTTCTTT
TRBD2,TRBJ2-7,TRBV6-1,NA,CASVAGEGEQYF,TGTGCCAGCGTAGCGGGAGAGGGCGAGCAGTACTTC
NA,TRBJ1-1,TRBV6-2/TRBV6-3,many,CASSYSTPPRTEAFF,TGTGCCAGCAGTTACTCTACGCCGCCCCGGACTGAAGCTTTCTTT
NA,TRBJ2-7,TRBV6-5,many,CASSYSNRFSYEQYF,TGTGCCAGCAGTTACTCTAACAGATTTTCCTACGAGCAGTACTTC
TRBD1,TRBJ1-2,TRBV28,NA,CASSEGTDYGYTF,TGTGCCAGCAGCGAAGGGACAGACTATGGCTACACCTTC
NA,TRBJ2-5,TRBV7-2,many,CASGSLLPRGTQYF,TGTGCCAGCGGCTCATTACTGCCTCGGGGGACCCAGTACTTC
TRBD1,TRBJ2-5,TRBV12-3/TRBV12-4,once,CASRTDRYQETQYF,TGTGCCAGCAGAACGGACAGGTACCAAGAGACCCAGTACTTC
NA,TRBJ2-2,TRBV2,many,CARQGGANTGELFF,TGTGCCAGGCAAGGCGGTGCGAACACCGGGGAGCTGTTTTTT
NA,TRBJ2-7,TRBV6-5,NA,CASSYSFQRPADYEQYF,TGTGCCAGCAGTTACTCGTTCCAGCGGCCGGCCGACTACGAGCAGTACTTC
NA,TRBJ1-6,TRBV10-3,NA,CAIRRVGTDNSPLHF,TGTGCCATCAGGAGAGTGGGCACGGATAATTCACCCCTCCACTTT
NA,TRBJ1-2,TRBV28,many,CASTRGYYGYTF,TGTGCCAGCACTCGGGGGTACTATGGCTACACCTTC
TRBD1,TRBJ2-7,TRBV12-3/TRBV12-4,many,CASSNRDRGVGEQYF,TGTGCCAGCAGCAATCGGGACAGGGGGGTGGGGGAGCAGTACTTC
TRBD1,TRBJ1-2,TRBV5-1,many,CASSLGGVGTAYGYTF,TGCGCCAGCAGCTTGGGAGGTGTCGGGACAGCCTATGGCTACACCTTC
TRBD1,TRBJ1-1,TRBV7-2,many,CASSLMTGDWAEAFF,TGTGCCAGCAGCTTAATGACAGGGGATTGGGCTGAAGCTTTCTTT
NA,TRBJ1-1,TRBV18,many,CASRGAVEAFF,TGTGCCAGCCGCGGGGCAGTAGAAGCTTTCTTT
NA,TRBJ2-7,TRBV28,many,CASSLKGLYEQYF,TGTGCCAGCAGTTTAAAGGGGTTGTACGAGCAGTACTTC
NA,TRBJ2-5,TRBV13,NA,CASSLSGHGETQYF,TGTGCCAGCAGCTTGTCAGGGCATGGGGAGACCCAGTACTTC
TRBD1,TRBJ1-6,TRBV7-2,many,CASSLQGAYNSPLHF,TGTGCCAGCAGCTTACAGGGGGCATATAATTCACCCCTCCACTTT
NA,TRBJ1-6,TRBV20-1,many,CSAPGLQYNSPLHF,TGCAGTGCACCGGGACTCCAGTATAATTCACCCCTCCACTTT
TRBD1,TRBJ2-2,TRBV12-3/TRBV12-4,many,CASRPGQGANTGELFF,TGTGCCAGCAGGCCCGGACAGGGGGCGAACACCGGGGAGCTGTTTTTT
NA,TRBJ1-3,TRBV10-3,many,CAISETVGSGNTIYF,TGTGCCATCAGTGAGACAGTTGGATCTGGAAACACCATATATTTT
NA,TRBJ1-6,TRBV6-5,once,CASSYGRVGSPLHF,TGTGCCAGCAGTTACGGCAGGGTGGGGTCACCCCTCCACTTT
TRBD1,TRBJ2-2,TRBV5-1,many,CASSLRQGSTGELFF,TGCGCCAGCAGCTTACGACAGGGGAGCACCGGGGAGCTGTTTTTT
NA,TRBJ1-2,TRBV6-5,many,CASRTTRGATYGYTF,TGTGCCAGCAGAACCACCCGTGGGGCTACCTATGGCTACACCTTC
NA,TRBJ1-1,TRBV19,many,CASSSRGTANTEAFF,TGTGCCAGTAGTAGTCGGGGAACAGCGAACACTGAAGCTTTCTTT
NA,TRBJ1-1,TRBV29-1,many,CSVGGHLLEFAFF,TGCAGCGTCGGGGGACACCTACTAGAGTTTGCTTTCTTT
NA,TRBJ2-4,TRBV19,many,CASSIDQVDTRFQNIQYF,TGTGCCAGTAGTATAGATCAGGTCGATACGAGGTTCCAAAACATTCAGTACTTC
NA,TRBJ2-7,TRBV28,many,CATLSLLNYEQYF,TGTGCCACCCTGTCCCTACTTAACTACGAGCAGTACTTC
TRBD1,TRBJ2-5,TRBV7-8,many,CASSLAFRDRGRETQYF,TGTGCCAGCAGCTTAGCGTTTCGGGACAGGGGGAGAGAGACCCAGTACTTC
TRBD1,TRBJ1-5,TRBV11-2,many,CASSLDRGLFQPQHF,TGTGCCAGCAGCTTAGACAGGGGGCTATTTCAGCCCCAGCATTTT
NA,TRBJ1-1,TRBV20-1,NA,CSARDQTAGRLNIEAFF,TGCAGTGCTAGAGATCAAACCGCGGGACGTTTGAACATTGAAGCTTTCTTT
NA,TRBJ1-4,TRBV28,NA,CASNPLRSTNEKLFF,TGTGCCAGCAACCCCTTGAGGAGCACTAATGAAAAACTGTTTTTT
TRBD1,TRBJ2-7,TRBV10-3,few,CAIREGLTGNEQYF,TGTGCCATCAGGGAAGGTCTGACAGGGAATGAGCAGTACTTC
NA,TRBJ2-7,TRBV7-3,many,CASSPRLRDKQYF,TGTGCCAGCAGCCCGAGACTGCGGGACAAGCAGTACTTC
NA,TRBJ2-4,TRBV12-3/TRBV12-4,NA,CATRGRGAKNIQYF,TGTGCCACCAGGGGCAGGGGTGCCAAAAACATTCAGTACTTC